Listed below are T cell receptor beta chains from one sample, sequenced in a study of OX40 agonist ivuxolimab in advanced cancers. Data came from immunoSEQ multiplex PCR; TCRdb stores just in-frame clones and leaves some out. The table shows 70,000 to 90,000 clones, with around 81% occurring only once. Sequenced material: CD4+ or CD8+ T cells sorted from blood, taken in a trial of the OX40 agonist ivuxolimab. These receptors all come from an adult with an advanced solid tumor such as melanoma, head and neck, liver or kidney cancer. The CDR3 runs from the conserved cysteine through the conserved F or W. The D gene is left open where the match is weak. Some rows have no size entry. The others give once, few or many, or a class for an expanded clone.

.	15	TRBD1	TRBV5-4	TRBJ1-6	CASSRDRDTSSPLHF	TGTGCCAGCAGCAGGGACAGGGATACGAGTTCACCCCTCCACTTT
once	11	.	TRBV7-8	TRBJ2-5	CASSSTETQYF	TGTGCCAGCAGCTCGACGGAGACCCAGTACTTC
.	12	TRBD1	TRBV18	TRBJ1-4	CASSPGQGQMEF	TGTGCCAGCTCACCCGGACAGGGGCAGATGGAATTT
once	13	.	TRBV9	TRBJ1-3	CASGRGIGNTIYF	TGTGCCAGCGGAAGGGGGATTGGAAACACCATATATTTT
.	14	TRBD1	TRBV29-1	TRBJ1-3	CSVFDRASGNTIYF	TGCAGCGTCTTCGACAGGGCCTCTGGAAACACCATATATTTT
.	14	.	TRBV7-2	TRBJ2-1	CASSLDPLSYEQFF	TGTGCCAGCAGCTTAGATCCCCTGAGCTATGAGCAGTTCTTC
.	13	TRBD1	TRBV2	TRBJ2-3	CASREDRENTQYF	TGTGCCAGCAGGGAGGACAGGGAAAATACGCAGTATTTT
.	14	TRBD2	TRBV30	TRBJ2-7	CAWSRASGNYEQYF	TGTGCCTGGAGTAGGGCTAGCGGGAACTACGAGCAGTACTTC
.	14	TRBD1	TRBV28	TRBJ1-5	CASSRTGGLEPQHF	TGTGCCAGCAGTAGGACAGGGGGTTTAGAGCCCCAGCATTTT
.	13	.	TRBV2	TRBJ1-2	CASSPDVGYGYTF	TGTGCCAGCAGCCCGGACGTGGGGTATGGCTACACCTTC
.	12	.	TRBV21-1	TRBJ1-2	CASSSSAYGYTF	TGTGCCAGCAGCTCCAGTGCGTATGGCTACACCTTC
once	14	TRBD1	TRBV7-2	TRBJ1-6	CASSPGQGYSPLHF	TGTGCCAGCAGCCCGGGACAGGGGTATTCACCCCTCCACTTT